This TCR beta chain comes out of a study of T cells after yellow fever vaccination. Study overall: Each low-cell-number fraction was prepared by means of SMART-Seq v4 Ultra Low Input.

TCR cDNA, made by 5'RACE template switching, carried an added universal primer site and UMIs. TCRdb re-analysed the 5' RACE reads in MiXCR, keeping a single row per CDR3 protein. This table holds 300,000 to 450,000 distinct CDR3 sequences, about 6.2% found once. Comments on this clonotype: Antigen unknown.

Study-wide results and caveats: At 95% to 98% for CD4 and just over 85% for CD8, most primary-vaccination clones showed up again after the booster. Abundant clonotypes from the bulk population could contaminate FACS-sorted repertoires.

This CDR3 has 18 amino acids. CDR1 and CDR2 (germline): MGHRA, YSYEKL. Between the trimmed V and J ends, which lost 4 bases and 4 bases, there was a span of 25 bases. The chain uses TRBV4-1 and TRBJ1-2; D uncertain. This clonotype was sampled from a man aged 30 to 45 who received the YFV17D yellow fever vaccine. The specimen was PBMCs, collected 5 days after the yellow fever booster vaccination. The CDR3 sequence: CASSPPRSELRHSYGYTF. The CDR3 DNA reads TGCGCCAGCAGCCCTCCCCGGAGTGAGCTCAGGCATTCCTATGGCTACACCTTC.